The source of this T cell receptor beta chain is a study of beta chain features in type 1 diabetes. Study background: Researchers looked at roughly 110 million sorted cells across all samples. Study-level results: Type 1 diabetes patients showed a moderate but significant shortening of TCRB CDR3s in all four CD4+ subsets.

Germline CDR1 SEHNR, CDR2 FQNEAQ (reference sequence). The length of the CDR3 is 12 residues. Trimming shortened V by 5 bases and J by 4 bases, and 8 bases separated the two germline ends. Reverse transcription of all isolated RNA meant that expressed TCRB transcripts were sequenced. Libraries were prepared by immunoSEQ multiplex PCR; TCRdb keeps only in-frame clonotypes and omits some of them. The repertoire holds about 230,000 clones, with under 20% as singletons. In the case of this clone: The antigen is undetermined. The sample holds other DNA sequences that translate to the same CDR3.

CD4+ naive, central memory, regulatory and stem cell-like memory subsets were isolated by sorting on CD45RO/CCR7/CD25/CD127/CD95/CD27. The TCR originated in a man younger than 40 with type 1 diabetes. The material sequenced was naive CD4+ T cells from blood. The rearrangement uses TRBV7-9 and TRBJ2-5, with D possibly being TRBD1 (6 bases). This chain's CDR3 is CASSPQGETQYF. The CDR3 DNA is TGTGCCAGCAGCCCACAGGGAGAGACCCAGTACTTC. The complete variable domain, with remaining parts taken from reference TRBV7-9 and TRBJ2-5, reads DTGVSQNPRHKITKRGQNVTFRCDPISEHNRLYWYRQTLGQGPEFLTYFQNEAQLEKSRLLSDRFSAERPKGSFSTLEIQRTEQGDSAMYLCASSPQGETQYFGPGTRLLVL.